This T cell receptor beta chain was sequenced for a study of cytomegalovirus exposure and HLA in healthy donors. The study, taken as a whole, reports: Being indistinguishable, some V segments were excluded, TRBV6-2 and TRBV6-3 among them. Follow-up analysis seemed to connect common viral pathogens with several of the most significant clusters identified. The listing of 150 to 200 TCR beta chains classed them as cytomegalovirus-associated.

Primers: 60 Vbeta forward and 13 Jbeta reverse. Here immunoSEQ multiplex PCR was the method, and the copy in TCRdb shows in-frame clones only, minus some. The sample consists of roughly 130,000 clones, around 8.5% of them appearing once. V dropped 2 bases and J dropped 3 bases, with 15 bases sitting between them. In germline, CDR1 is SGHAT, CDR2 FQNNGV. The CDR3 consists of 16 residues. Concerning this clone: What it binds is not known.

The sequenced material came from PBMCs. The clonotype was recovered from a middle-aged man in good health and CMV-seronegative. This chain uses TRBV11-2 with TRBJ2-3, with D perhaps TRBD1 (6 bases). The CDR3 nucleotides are TGTGCCAGCAGCTTACAACAGGGAGTGAAGACAGATACGCAGTATTTT. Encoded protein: CASSLQQGVKTDTQYF.